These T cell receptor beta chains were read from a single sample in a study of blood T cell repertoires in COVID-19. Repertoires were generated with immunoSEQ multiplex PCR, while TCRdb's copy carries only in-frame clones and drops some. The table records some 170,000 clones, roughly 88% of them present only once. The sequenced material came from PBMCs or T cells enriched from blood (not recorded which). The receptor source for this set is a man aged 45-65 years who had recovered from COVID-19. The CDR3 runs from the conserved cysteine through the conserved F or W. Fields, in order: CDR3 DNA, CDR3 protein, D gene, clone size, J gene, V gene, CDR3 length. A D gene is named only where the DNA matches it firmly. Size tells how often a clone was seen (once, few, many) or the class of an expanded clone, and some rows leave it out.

DNA: TGCGCCAGCAGCCCGACAGGGGCCCGAAACACCATATATTTT
CDR3: CASSPTGARNTIYF
D: TRBD1
size: NA
J: TRBJ1-3
V: TRBV5-1
length: 14

DNA: TGTGCCAGCTCGCTAAATAGGGGTGAAAAACTGTTTTTT
CDR3: CASSLNRGEKLFF
D: NA
size: NA
J: TRBJ1-4
V: TRBV18
length: 13

DNA: TGCGCCAGCAGCGAAAGCGGAGGGGCAGATACGCAGTATTTT
CDR3: CASSESGGADTQYF
D: NA
size: NA
J: TRBJ2-3
V: TRBV5-1
length: 14

DNA: TGTGCCAGCAGCGACGGGACAGGGGCCAATCAGCCCCAGCATTTT
CDR3: CASSDGTGANQPQHF
D: TRBD1
size: NA
J: TRBJ1-5
V: TRBV3-1/TRBV3-2
length: 15

DNA: TGTGCCAGTAGTACAACAGGGTCCTACAATGAGCAGTTCTTC
CDR3: CASSTTGSYNEQFF
D: NA
size: NA
J: TRBJ2-1
V: TRBV19
length: 14

DNA: TGTGCCAGTAGTATAGACGGGACGGGGGCAGATACGCAGTATTTT
CDR3: CASSIDGTGADTQYF
D: NA
size: NA
J: TRBJ2-3
V: TRBV19
length: 15

DNA: TGTGCCAGCAGCGCAAAGAGGACAGGGGTGAGCACAGATACGCAGTATTTT
CDR3: CASSAKRTGVSTDTQYF
D: TRBD1
size: NA
J: TRBJ2-3
V: TRBV13
length: 17

DNA: TGCGCCAGCAGCTCTCCGTCGTCCGGGGAGCTGTTTTTT
CDR3: CASSSPSSGELFF
D: NA
size: NA
J: TRBJ2-2
V: TRBV4-1
length: 13

DNA: TGTGCCAGTAGTACAGGGACAGGGGCGTACAATGAGCAGTTCTTC
CDR3: CASSTGTGAYNEQFF
D: TRBD1
size: NA
J: TRBJ2-1
V: TRBV19
length: 15

DNA: TGTGCCAGCAGACGACAGGGGGCGGATGAAAAACTGTTTTTT
CDR3: CASRRQGADEKLFF
D: TRBD1
size: NA
J: TRBJ1-4
V: TRBV6-5
length: 14

DNA: TGTGCCAGCTCACCCGGGGCCTACGAGCAGTACTTC
CDR3: CASSPGAYEQYF
D: NA
size: NA
J: TRBJ2-7
V: TRBV18
length: 12

DNA: TGTGCCAGCAGGTCACAGGTTTCAACTAATGAAAAACTGTTTTTT
CDR3: CASRSQVSTNEKLFF
D: NA
size: NA
J: TRBJ1-4
V: TRBV7-6
length: 15

DNA: TGTGCCAGAAGCCCTCAACAGGGGAACACTGAAGCTTTCTTT
CDR3: CARSPQQGNTEAFF
D: NA
size: NA
J: TRBJ1-1
V: TRBV5-3
length: 14

DNA: TGCGCCAGCGCCGGGGGTCGCGGGGCCGACGAGCAGTACTTC
CDR3: CASAGGRGADEQYF
D: NA
size: NA
J: TRBJ2-7
V: TRBV5-1
length: 14

DNA: TGCGCCAGCAGCTCCAACGGAGGAGCCACTGAAGCTTTCTTT
CDR3: CASSSNGGATEAFF
D: NA
size: NA
J: TRBJ1-1
V: TRBV5-1
length: 14

DNA: TGTGCCAGTAGCAGGGTACAAGAGACCCAGTACTTC
CDR3: CASSRVQETQYF
D: NA
size: NA
J: TRBJ2-5
V: TRBV19
length: 12

DNA: TGCAAACCCCGGACAGGCCGAACTGAAGCTTTCTTT
CDR3: CKPRTGRTEAFF
D: TRBD1
size: medium-sized
J: TRBJ1-1
V: TRBV29-1
length: 12

DNA: TGCGCCAGCAGCCCTGGACAGGAGCGTCAGCCCCAGCATTTT
CDR3: CASSPGQERQPQHF
D: TRBD1
size: NA
J: TRBJ1-5
V: TRBV5-1
length: 14

DNA: TGTGCCAGCAGCCGGGGGTTCGAGCAGTACTTC
CDR3: CASSRGFEQYF
D: NA
size: few
J: TRBJ2-7
V: TRBV5-6
length: 11

DNA: TGTGCCAGCAGCTTGTTAGGCGGGGTGAGGACTGAAGCTTTCTTT
CDR3: CASSLLGGVRTEAFF
D: NA
size: NA
J: TRBJ1-1
V: TRBV5-4
length: 15

DNA: TGTGCCAGCAGCCGAGGACATCAGAATCAGCCCCAGCATTTT
CDR3: CASSRGHQNQPQHF
D: NA
size: NA
J: TRBJ1-5
V: TRBV3-1/TRBV3-2
length: 14

DNA: TGTGCCAGCAGCCTTCAATCGTTGAGGGCCAACTATGGCTACACCTTC
CDR3: CASSLQSLRANYGYTF
D: NA
size: NA
J: TRBJ1-2
V: TRBV5-6
length: 16

DNA: TGTGCCAGCAGTTTACAAGCAGGGGCCGGCTACACCTTC
CDR3: CASSLQAGAGYTF
D: NA
size: many
J: TRBJ1-2
V: TRBV12-3/TRBV12-4
length: 13

DNA: TGTGCCAGCAGTTTACAGGCGAACACTGAAGCTTTCTTT
CDR3: CASSLQANTEAFF
D: NA
size: NA
J: TRBJ1-1
V: TRBV27
length: 13

DNA: TGTGCCAGCAGCTTAGGGGGCAATTGGGTGGGCTACACCTTC
CDR3: CASSLGGNWVGYTF
D: TRBD1
size: NA
J: TRBJ1-2
V: TRBV5-4
length: 14

DNA: TGTGCCAGCACCCCGACAGGTCCCTCCTACTATGGCTACACCTTC
CDR3: CASTPTGPSYYGYTF
D: NA
size: NA
J: TRBJ1-2
V: TRBV6-5
length: 15

DNA: TGTGCCAGCAGGGCCGGGACTAGCGAATCCTACGAGCAGTACTTC
CDR3: CASRAGTSESYEQYF
D: TRBD2
size: NA
J: TRBJ2-7
V: TRBV5-4
length: 15

DNA: TGTGCCACCAGTGATTTAAGAGAGGACAAAAATGCAACTAATGAAAAACTGTTTTTT
CDR3: CATSDLREDKNATNEKLFF
D: NA
size: NA
J: TRBJ1-4
V: TRBV24-1
length: 19

DNA: TGTGCCAGCAGCGCCTCACAGGGTCGGGTCAATCAGCCCCAGCATTTT
CDR3: CASSASQGRVNQPQHF
D: NA
size: few
J: TRBJ1-5
V: TRBV7-8
length: 16

DNA: TGTGCCAGCAGTGACAGGGGGAACGCTTTCTTT
CDR3: CASSDRGNAFF
D: TRBD1
size: NA
J: TRBJ1-1
V: TRBV6-1
length: 11

DNA: TGTGCCAGTAGTATTGACCGGCGGGATACGCAGTATTTT
CDR3: CASSIDRRDTQYF
D: NA
size: NA
J: TRBJ2-3
V: TRBV19
length: 13

DNA: TGCGCCAGCAGCGATGCCGGGACAGCGGTCTATGGCTACACCTTC
CDR3: CASSDAGTAVYGYTF
D: TRBD1
size: NA
J: TRBJ1-2
V: TRBV5-1
length: 15